Below, 31 T cell receptor beta chains from the same sample are listed, as sequenced in a study of blood T cells in healthy people across ages. Then a second PCR, running roughly 7 to 11 cycles, was carried out with a sample-barcoded 5' primer and a J-beta primer mix. TCRdb redid the calling of the 5' RACE reads with MiXCR, one entry per CDR3 protein. The sample has 700,000 to 950,000 distinct CDR3 sequences; 58% are singletons. Sequencing input: blood. Receptors originate from a young man in good health.

This clonotype was picked up a small number of times. V is TRBV20-1 and J is TRBJ1-1; D not resolved. CDR1 is DFQATT, CDR2 SNEGSKA, per germline (reference sequence). V shed 2 bases and J shed 1 base, with 11 bases lying between them. The CDR3 covers 14 residues. For the CDR3, the DNA is TGCAGTGCTAGACTTCCCATCCGGAACACTGAAGCTTTCTTT. Protein sequence: CSARLPIRNTEAFF.

This chain uses TRBV12-3 or TRBV12-4 with TRBJ2-4; possibly TRBD2 for D (5 bases). V dropped 5 bases and J dropped 13 bases, with 21 bases sitting between them. The CDR3 is 14 amino acids. The DNA of the CDR3 is TGTGCCAGCAGTGTCCGGGGTCTGCTGAAAGAGCAGTACTTC. It translates to CASSVRGLLKEQYF.

The chain couples TRBV6-2 or TRBV6-3 to TRBJ2-7; TRBD2 aligns across 8 bases. Matching the DNA end better, TRBJ2-5 makes the J call doubtful. The germline CDR1 and CDR2 sequences are MNHEY and SVGEGT. The CDR3 runs to 15 residues. CDR3 bases: TGTGCCAGCATTTCGGGGGGGGGCTCCAGAGAGACCCAGTACTTC. This translates into CASISGGGSRETQYF.

This clonotype has only a few counts. V usage is TRBV7-2 and J usage is TRBJ2-5; D not certain. V was shortened by 1 base and J by 1 base, with 7 bases between the two germline ends. The CDR3 runs to 14 residues. From germline, CDR1 is SGHTA and CDR2 FQGNSA. The CDR3 protein is CASSLVVSQETQYF. CDR3 nucleotide sequence: TGTGCCAGCAGCTTAGTAGTAAGCCAAGAGACCCAGTACTTC.

This chain links TRBV20-1 with TRBJ2-3, with TRBD2 identical over 7 bases. CDR3 length: 13 residues. Germline loops: CDR1 DFQATT, CDR2 SNEGSKA (reference sequence). The CDR3 sequence: CRPFRGSEDTQYF. The CDR3, as DNA: TGCAGGCCGTTCCGCGGGAGTGAAGATACGCAGTATTTT.

This clonotype appeared a few times. This sequence joins TRBV5-1 and TRBJ2-1; 10 bases are a match to TRBD2. Germline CDR1 and CDR2: SGHRS and YFSETQ. After removal of 3 bases from V and 3 bases from J, the junction contained 3 bases not matched to a gene. The CDR3 extends over 15 amino acids. The CDR3, as DNA: TGCGCCAGCAGCTCAAGCGGGAGGGACTACAATGAGCAGTTCTTC. This codes for CASSSSGRDYNEQFF. The full variable domain, rest sourced from reference TRBV5-1 and TRBJ2-1, is KAGVTQTPRYLIKTRGQQVTLSCSPISGHRSVSWYQQTPGQGLQFLFEYFSETQRNKGNFPGRFSGRQFSNSRSEMNVSTLELGDSALYLCASSSSGRDYNEQFFGPGTRLTVL.

This chain links TRBV4-1 with TRBJ1-6; maybe TRBD1 (6 bases). V was trimmed by 0 bases and J by 10 bases, leaving 16 bases between them. This CDR3 has 16 residues. Germline V gene lookup returns CDR1 MGHRA and CDR2 YSYEKL. CDR3 nucleotide sequence: TGCGCCAGCAGCCAAGATTGGCCTAGGGGGTTGTCACCCCTCCACTTT. It yields the protein CASSQDWPRGLSPLHF.

This clonotype was seen only a few times. The V call is TRBV7-2, the J call TRBJ1-5, with D tentatively TRBD1 (5 bases). Trimming pared 1 base from V and 1 base from J, leaving 11 bases between. Looked up from germline, CDR1 is SGHTA and CDR2 is FQGNSA. CDR3 length: 16 residues. The CDR3 sequence is CASSLEGRRSNQPQHF. CDR3 nucleotides: TGTGCCAGCAGCTTAGAGGGGAGGAGGAGCAATCAGCCCCAGCATTTT.

This chain uses TRBV6-5 with TRBJ2-3; 11 bases are a match to TRBD2. The CDR3 has 15 amino acids. Germline V gene sequence: CDR1 MNHEY, CDR2 SVGAGI. J lost 3 bases, V lost 6 bases, and 5 bases had no gene match. Here the CDR3 DNA reads TGTGCCAGCAGGGTAGCGGGAGGGCCTACAGATACGCAGTATTTT. Amino acids: CASRVAGGPTDTQYF.

This clonotype occurred a few times. This chain links TRBV2 with TRBJ2-3; tentatively, D is TRBD2 (5 bases). The CDR3 is made up of 15 amino acids. Looked up from germline, CDR1 is SNHLY and CDR2 is FYNNEI. V lost 5 bases to trimming and J lost 10 bases, with 22 bases between them. Here the CDR3 reads CASSKEVLGGSPQYF. The CDR3 DNA sequence: TGTGCCAGCAGTAAAGAAGTATTAGGTGGGAGTCCGCAGTATTTT. Full variable domain (rest looked up from reference TRBV2 and TRBJ2-3): EPEVTQTPSHQVTQMGQEVILRCVPISNHLYFYWYRQILGQKVEFLVSFYNNEISEKSEIFDDQFSVERPDGSNFTLKIRSTKLEDSAMYFCASSKEVLGGSPQYFGPGTRLTVL.

This chain joins TRBV7-9 and TRBJ1-2; no reliable D call. Germline V gene lookup returns CDR1 SEHNR and CDR2 FQNEAQ (reference sequence). This CDR3 region has 12 residues. With 2 bases removed from V and 3 bases from J, the gap between germline ends came to 4 bases. CDR3 coding DNA: TGTGCCAGCAGCTTAACTTACTATGGCTACACCTTC. Translating gives CASSLTYYGYTF.

This clonotype is a singleton in its sample. The chain joins TRBV27 to TRBJ1-5; possible D gene TRBD1, 6 bases. Per the germline V gene, CDR1 is MNHEY and CDR2 is SMNVEV (reference sequence). This CDR3 is built from 13 residues. Trimming took off 5 bases at V and 5 bases at J, with 10 bases between the two ends. In DNA form, the CDR3 reads TGTGCCAGCAGTGTCCACAGGGATCAGCCCCAGCATTTT. As protein: CASSVHRDQPQHF.

This clonotype was recorded a few times. This chain connects TRBV4-2 to TRBJ2-5; unclear D gene. The length of the CDR3 is 15 residues. The ends were cut back, 0 bases at V and 7 bases at J, with 15 bases in the middle. Germline CDR1 is LGHNA and CDR2 is YNFKEQ. The CDR3 DNA is TGTGCCAGCAGCCAAGATCTCGAAGGCGAAGGGACCCAGTACTTC. It is translated as CASSQDLEGEGTQYF.

This sequence joins TRBV7-8 and TRBJ2-5, with TRBD2 identical over 8 bases. This CDR3 spans 15 amino acids. V lost 5 bases and J lost 4; bases outside the gene matches: 9. The germline CDR1 and CDR2 sequences are SGHVS and FQNEAQ. The CDR3 DNA reads TGTGCCAGCAGCCTAGTGGGACTAGTAATAGAGACCCAGTACTTC. Translation: CASSLVGLVIETQYF.

The gene calls are TRBV11-2 and TRBJ1-2, with D unresolved. The germline V gene has CDR1 SGHAT and CDR2 FQNNGV. The V end was cut by 6 bases, the J end by 8 bases, with 16 bases between. This CDR3 spans 13 amino acids. The CDR3 bases are TGTGCCAGCAGAACATGGACGGATGGGGGCTACACCTTC. This codes for CASRTWTDGGYTF.

This chain connects TRBV30 to TRBJ2-7; 9 bases align to TRBD2. The CDR3 covers 14 residues. Per the germline V gene, CDR1 is GTSNPN and CDR2 is SVGIG (reference sequence). V lost 5 bases, J lost 7 bases, and 12 bases stayed unmatched. The CDR3 is CAWGTSGGLREQYF. The CDR3 DNA follows: TGTGCCTGGGGAACGAGCGGGGGGTTAAGGGAGCAGTACTTC.

This clonotype was seen a few times. The chain is built from TRBV6-2 or TRBV6-3 and TRBJ2-4; possible D gene TRBD2, 6 bases. The last part of the DNA fits TRBJ2-7 better; the J call may be wrong. Looked up from germline, CDR1 is MNHEY and CDR2 is SVGEGT. The CDR3 loop spans 12 amino acids. The CDR3 DNA reads as TGTGCCAGTCGTCTCGGGGGTCGCGAGCAGTACTTC. This sequence encodes CASRLGGREQYF.

The chain has TRBV20-1 and TRBJ2-1, with 9 bases aligning to TRBD2. The CDR3 has 17 amino acids. Germline V lookup: CDR1 DFQATT, CDR2 SNEGSKA (reference sequence). V gave up 0 bases and J gave up 7 bases; unmatched junction bases: 13. The CDR3 loop reads CSAREVFSGSGANEQFF. The CDR3 DNA follows: TGCAGTGCTAGAGAGGTTTTTAGCGGGAGTGGTGCGAATGAGCAGTTCTTC.

This clonotype has just a few counts. The chain is built from TRBV20-1 and TRBJ2-7, with a weak D call TRBD2 (5 bases). Trimming took off 5 bases at V and 4 bases at J, with 9 bases between the two ends. This CDR3 has 11 amino acids. Germline loops: CDR1 DFQATT, CDR2 SNEGSKA (reference sequence). The CDR3 nucleotides are TGCAGTGCTGGTGGACTGTACGAGCAGTACTTC. It translates to CSAGGLYEQYF.

The chain recombines TRBV25-1 with TRBJ2-1; possible D gene TRBD1, 5 bases. The end of the DNA is better explained by TRBJ2-7, so the J call may be wrong. The germline V gene encodes CDR1 MGHDK and CDR2 SYGVNS. The CDR3 is 16 amino acids. The CDR3 reads CASSERTPVNYNEQYF. The CDR3 bases are TGTGCCAGCAGTGAACGGACACCCGTGAACTACAATGAGCAGTACTTC.

The chain combines TRBV7-9 with TRBJ2-1; possible D gene TRBD2, 7 bases. V was cut by 0 bases and J by 7 bases, with 13 bases left in between. Germline V gene lookup returns CDR1 SEHNR and CDR2 FQNEAQ (reference sequence). There are 15 residues in the CDR3. CDR3 sequence (DNA): TGTGCCAGCAGCTTAGCGGGGAGGGACACGAATGAGCAGTTCTTC. This sequence encodes CASSLAGRDTNEQFF.

This chain joins TRBV7-9 and TRBJ2-1; no clear D gene. The V gene lost 4 bases and the J gene lost 7 bases, with 11 bases spanning the gap. The CDR3 is 13 amino acids. Germline V lookup: CDR1 SEHNR, CDR2 FQNEAQ (reference sequence). The CDR3 sequence: CASSSRRGNEQFF. CDR3 sequence (DNA): TGTGCCAGCAGCTCCCGCAGAGGAAATGAGCAGTTCTTC.

The chain has TRBV20-1 and TRBJ2-1; D may be TRBD1 or TRBD2 (5 bases each). Trimming removed 7 bases at V and 9 bases at J, with 19 bases between. Germline V gives CDR1 DFQATT, CDR2 SNEGSKA (reference sequence). There are 13 residues in the CDR3. In DNA, the CDR3 is TGCAGTGGAGAATCCTACGACGGGACTGAGCAGTTCTTC. Translated, it gives CSGESYDGTEQFF.

The CDR3 sequence: CASSFANSRGHEQFF. As DNA, the CDR3 is TGTGCCAGCAGTTTTGCGAACTCCAGAGGTCATGAGCAGTTCTTC. V gene TRBV6-2 or TRBV6-3 combines with J gene TRBJ2-1; no clear D gene. Between the trimmed V and J ends, which lost 4 bases and 8 bases, there was a span of 18 bases. The CDR3 totals 15 residues. From germline, CDR1 is MNHEY and CDR2 SVGEGT.

The chain links TRBV6-5 to TRBJ2-1; tentatively, D is TRBD2 (6 bases). Trimming removed 1 base from V and 7 bases from J, with 14 bases in between. From germline, CDR1 is MNHEY and CDR2 SVGAGI. CDR3 length: 15 residues. DNA of the CDR3: TGTGCCAGCAGTTACTATCAGACTAGATCTAATGAGCAGTTCTTC. Translating gives CASSYYQTRSNEQFF.

The chain joins TRBV11-3 to TRBJ2-5, with 14 bases fitting TRBD2. V lost 3 bases and J lost 2; bases outside the gene matches: 5. Germline CDR1 SGHNT, CDR2 YENEEA. The CDR3 extends over 17 amino acids. The CDR3 DNA follows: TGTGCCAGCAGCTTCGGGACTAGCGGGAGTGGGCAAGAGACCCAGTACTTC. This sequence encodes CASSFGTSGSGQETQYF. The full variable domain, completed using reference TRBV11-3 and TRBJ2-5, is EAGVVQSPRYKIIEKKQPVAFWCNPISGHNTLYWYLQNLGQGPELLIRYENEEAVDDSQLPKDRFSAERLKGVDSTLKIQPAELGDSAVYLCASSFGTSGSGQETQYFGPGTRLLVL.

This clonotype was counted only a few times. V gene TRBV20-1 combines with J gene TRBJ1-1; 7 nucleotides line up with TRBD1. CDR1 and CDR2 from the germline V gene are DFQATT and SNEGSKA (reference sequence). V trimming: 5 bases; J trimming: 4 bases; junction bases outside the gene matches: 10. CDR3 length equals 14 residues. CDR3 in amino acids: CSAGKRDRSTEAFF. For the CDR3, the DNA is TGCAGTGCTGGGAAAAGGGACAGATCCACTGAAGCTTTCTTT.

The chain uses TRBV28 and TRBJ2-7, with 7 bases lining up with TRBD1. Per germline, CDR1 MDHEN and CDR2 SYDVKM. The CDR3 consists of 15 residues. V trimming: 4 bases; J trimming: 2 bases; junction bases outside the gene matches: 8. The CDR3 region is CASSSYPTGAYEQYF. The CDR3 DNA reads as TGTGCCAGCAGTTCCTACCCTACAGGGGCCTACGAGCAGTACTTC. Variable domain in full (rest from reference TRBV28 and TRBJ2-7): DVKVTQSSRYLVKRTGEKVFLECVQDMDHENMFWYRQDPGLGLRLIYFSYDVKMKEKGDIPEGYSVSREKKERFSLILESASTNQTSMYLCASSSYPTGAYEQYFGPGTRLTVT.

The V and J genes are TRBV6-5 and TRBJ2-3; D possibly corresponds to TRBD1 (5 bases). V was shortened by 2 bases and J by 6 bases, with 12 bases between the two germline ends. Per the germline V gene, CDR1 is MNHEY and CDR2 is SVGAGI. The CDR3 totals 14 residues. The CDR3: CASSYGSAGDTQYF. As DNA, the CDR3 is TGTGCCAGCAGTTACGGGTCGGCAGGGGATACGCAGTATTTT.

The chain combines TRBV28 with TRBJ1-5; D remains ambiguous. Deletions cut 5 bases from V and 15 bases from J, with 17 bases between. From germline, CDR1 is MDHEN and CDR2 SYDVKM. The CDR3 runs 12 residues. Written as DNA, the CDR3 is TGTGCCAGCAGTCGACAATTTTCGGAAGGGCATTTT. This translates into CASSRQFSEGHF.

This clonotype showed up just a few times. The chain links TRBV10-3 to TRBJ2-7; the match to TRBD2 covers 14 bases. The CDR3 is made up of 16 amino acids. Germline loops: CDR1 ENHRY, CDR2 SYGVKD. Trimming removed 5 bases from V and 5 bases from J; junction bases left unmatched: 8. Written as DNA, the CDR3 is TGTGCCATCAGTAACAAGACTAGCGGGAGGGCCCACGAGCAGTACTTC. Its protein product is CAISNKTSGRAHEQYF.